Listed below are T cell receptor beta chains from one sample, sequenced in a study of T cell repertoires in cytomegalovirus infection. MiXCR, run by TCRdb on the reads, gives a single entry per CDR3 protein. The data contain around 530,000 distinct CDR3 sequences, 26% of them singletons. Sample: PBMCs. The source of these receptors is a human donor in good health (CMV status not recorded). Some clones in this sample may be carry-over from other donors' samples. CDR3s include the opening cysteine and the closing phenylalanine or tryptophan.

TRBV19,TRBJ2-7,CASSIPGQVQAYEQYF
TRBV28,TRBJ1-5,CASSSYTVPYGNQPQHF
TRBV6-6,TRBJ2-5,CASSSSRSGAQETQYF
TRBV7-8,TRBJ1-3,CASSFTGDGNTIYF
TRBV12-3/TRBV12-4,TRBJ1-5,CASSLAVGRMNQPQHF
TRBV6-8,TRBJ2-4,CASRQTGGGNIQYF
TRBV4-1,TRBJ2-4,CASSQAPTPLAKNIQYF
TRBV27,TRBJ1-6,CASSFSRDRNNSPLHF
TRBV19,TRBJ1-5,CASQQGYSNQPQHF
TRBV28,TRBJ2-1,CASRASGSIEQFF
TRBV18,TRBJ1-4,CASSPRDSGEKLFF
TRBV7-2,TRBJ2-7,CASSPRTSGTYEQYF
TRBV28,TRBJ2-5,CASSLNRPQETQYF
TRBV6-2/TRBV6-3,TRBJ1-1,CASSYVGTYTEAFF
TRBV28,TRBJ2-7,CASKIGTPTYEQYF
TRBV5-1,TRBJ2-1,CASRASSAYNEQFF
TRBV7-9,TRBJ1-6,CASSLRPDSPLHF
TRBV25-1,TRBJ1-3,CASSEFGNTIYF
TRBV5-1,TRBJ2-1,CASSLEGTAYNEQFF
TRBV7-8,TRBJ1-2,CASSLGGDGYGYTF
TRBV7-2,TRBJ2-7,CASSLGTESLFEQYF
TRBV28,TRBJ1-1,CASTYSDLNTEAFF
TRBV29-1,TRBJ2-7,CSGGAGSYEQYF
TRBV6-1,TRBJ1-2,CASREANYGYTF
TRBV5-6,TRBJ2-1,CASSTPGGDEQFF
TRBV11-2,TRBJ1-1,CASRTGQANTEAFF
TRBV7-2,TRBJ2-1,CASITRQGRDNEQFF
TRBV20-1,TRBJ1-2,CSGGQGSGYGYTF
TRBV7-8,TRBJ2-5,CASSTGPLQYF
TRBV7-4,TRBJ1-1,CASSFRERGEAFF
TRBV28,TRBJ1-2,CAGAGTGADINYGYTF
TRBV6-2/TRBV6-3,TRBJ2-4,CASRPPRGRVTKNIQYF
TRBV28,TRBJ1-1,CASSFDSPSTEAFF
TRBV2,TRBJ2-3,CASSRRLNPDTQYF
TRBV5-4,TRBJ2-1,CASSLPMDGFNEQFF
TRBV5-4,TRBJ2-7,CASMSRPYSYEQYF
TRBV20-1,TRBJ2-1,CSAPSRDYNNEQFF
TRBV29-1,TRBJ2-1,CSVVGLAGGSYNEQFF
TRBV12-3/TRBV12-4,TRBJ2-1,CASSLLAGAREQFF